Following are 13 T cell receptor beta chains from one sample sequenced in a study of glioma-infiltrating T cells after dendritic cell vaccination. Libraries were prepared by immunoSEQ multiplex PCR; TCRdb keeps only in-frame clonotypes and omits some of them. This sample yields 55,000 to 75,000 clones, of which roughly 80% are seen a single time; 15% to 18% belongs to the top ten. Stated time point: after dendritic cell vaccination, including at tumor progression/relapse. The source material was blood, sampled after dendritic cell vaccination. The source of these receptors is a human donor with glioblastoma.

The chain uses TRBV13 and TRBJ2-5, with D tentatively TRBD1 (7 bases). V was cut by 3 bases and J by 11 bases, with 10 bases left in between. The CDR3 has 11 residues. Germline V gene data show CDR1 as PRHDT and CDR2 as FYEKMQ (reference sequence). The CDR3 coding sequence is TGTGCCAGCAGCTTCAGGGGGGAGCAGTACTTC. The encoded protein is CASSFRGEQYF.

In this sample, this clone turned up once. The V and J genes are TRBV30 and TRBJ1-3; 8 positions agree with TRBD1. This CDR3 spans 15 amino acids. CDR1 GTSNPN and CDR2 SVGIG come from the germline V gene (reference sequence). Losses at the gene ends were 3 bases for V and 3 bases for J; bases not matched to a gene: 7. The CDR3 sequence: CAWSADRGFGNTIYF. The CDR3 nucleotides are TGTGCCTGGAGCGCCGACAGGGGCTTTGGAAACACCATATATTTT.

The chain is built from TRBV30 and TRBJ1-2; D remains unclear. The CDR3 sequence is 14 residues long. From germline, CDR1 is GTSNPN and CDR2 SVGIG (reference sequence). The germline V and J ends were trimmed by 3 bases and 4 bases, with 15 bases remaining between them. CDR3 region: CAWSRPSGAYGYTF. DNA of the CDR3: TGTGCCTGGAGCCGTCCATCTGGAGCCTATGGCTACACCTTC. The full variable domain, in which reference TRBV30 and TRBJ1-2 provide the parts outside the CDR3, is SQTIHQWPATLVQPVGSPLSLECTVEGTSNPNLYWYRQAAGRGLQLLFYSVGIGQISSEVPQNLSASRPQDRQFILSSKKLLLSDSGFYLCAWSRPSGAYGYTFGSGTRLTVV.

CDR3 sequence: CASSLGGQGDTQYF. DNA of the CDR3: TGTGCCAGCAGCTTAGGGGGGCAGGGAGATACGCAGTATTTT. The chain recombines TRBV7-2 with TRBJ2-3, with D possibly being TRBD1 (6 bases). Germline V CDR1 and CDR2: SGHTA, FQGNSA. The CDR3 has 14 amino acids. The ends were cut back, 1 base at V and 5 bases at J, with 10 bases in the middle.

The genes are TRBV18 and TRBJ1-1; 7 positions match TRBD1. The length of the CDR3 is 14 residues. From germline, CDR1 is KGHSH and CDR2 LQKENI. Germline trimming cut 7 bases from V and 6 bases from J; bases unmatched to any gene: 11. The DNA of the CDR3 is TGTGCCAGCTTTCCAGACAGGGCAATGGCTGAAGCTTTCTTT. Amino acids: CASFPDRAMAEAFF.

This clone was picked up one time. The chain uses TRBV5-1 and TRBJ1-3, with 7 bases lining up with TRBD1. The CDR3 has 15 amino acids. Germline CDR1 SGHRS, CDR2 YFSETQ. With 7 bases clipped from V and 0 bases from J, the junction kept 7 bases outside the gene matches. Here the CDR3 reads CASGSGTDSGNTIYF. CDR3 DNA sequence: TGCGCCAGCGGCTCCGGGACAGACTCTGGAAACACCATATATTTT.

The rearrangement links TRBV11-3 to TRBJ2-3; 9 nucleotides align to TRBD2. Per germline, CDR1 SGHNT and CDR2 YENEEA. This CDR3 has 17 residues. J gave up 4 bases and V 5 bases, and 13 bases lay outside the gene matches. As DNA, the CDR3 is TGTGCCAGCAGCCCCCCCGCAGGGACTAGCAAATCAGATACGCAGTATTTT. Translated: CASSPPAGTSKSDTQYF.

The gene calls are TRBV5-4 and TRBJ1-6, with 8 positions matching TRBD1. CDR3 length equals 15 residues. CDR1 and CDR2 (germline): SGHNT, YYREEE (reference sequence). V lost 2 bases, J lost 5 bases, and 3 bases stayed unmatched. The DNA for the CDR3 is TGTGCCAGCAGCTTACTACAGGGGGATAATTCACCCCTCCACTTT. It is translated as CASSLLQGDNSPLHF.

On this clone itself: Its ends do not fully match the called genes, so a read error is possible. In nucleotides, the CDR3 is TGTGCCTGGAGTGTAAAGGGACAGGGGGGTTCAAAGCACTTC. Amino acid sequence: CAWSVKGQGGSKHF. V is TRBV30 and J is TRBJ2-7; 11 bases are a match to TRBD1. CDR3 length: 14 residues. Germline assignment: CDR1 GTSNPN and CDR2 SVGIG (reference sequence).

Here the CDR3 reads CASSQGQIAGYEQFF. For the CDR3, the DNA is TGCGCCAGCAGCCAAGGTCAGATAGCGGGATACGAGCAGTTCTTC. The chain has TRBV4-1 and TRBJ2-1; 8 nucleotides align to TRBD2. The CDR3 is 15 amino acids. Unmatched junction bases numbered 9, after V lost 1 base and J lost 10 bases. Germline-derived CDR1 and CDR2 are MGHRA and YSYEKL.

This sequence joins TRBV19 and TRBJ1-1, with a possible D match to TRBD1 (6 bases). Per the germline V gene, CDR1 is LNHDA and CDR2 is SQIVND (reference sequence). This CDR3 spans 14 amino acids. Trimming took 4 bases from V and 1 from J, leaving 10 bases between them. The CDR3 nucleotides read TGTGCCAGTAGTACAGGGGCCCCGAACACTGAAGCTTTCTTT. Translated: CASSTGAPNTEAFF. Looking up the rest from reference TRBV19 and TRBJ1-1 gives the full variable domain: DGGITQSPKYLFRKEGQNVTLSCEQNLNHDAMYWYRQDPGQGLRLIYYSQIVNDFQKGDIAEGYSVSREKKESFPLTVTSAQKNPTAFYLCASSTGAPNTEAFFGQGTRLTVV.

The V gene is TRBV4-1, the J gene TRBJ2-1, with 10 bases that match TRBD1. Trimming cost V 5 bases and J 2 bases; bases outside gene matches: 15. From germline, CDR1 is MGHRA and CDR2 YSYEKL. The CDR3 contains 19 residues. In nucleotides, the CDR3 is TGCGCCAGCAGCGCTCGCGCGAGACAGGGGGCTATCCCCTACAATGAGCAGTTCTTC. Protein product: CASSARARQGAIPYNEQFF.

J is TRBJ2-5 and V is TRBV19, with D tentatively TRBD1 (6 bases). CDR3 length equals 17 residues. The germline CDR1 and CDR2 sequences are LNHDA and SQIVND (reference sequence). Trimming pared 6 bases from V and 2 bases from J, leaving 22 bases between. CDR3 bases: TGTGCCAGTAGCCTTCAGACCTCAGGGGATCGGCAAGAGACCCAGTACTTC. As protein: CASSLQTSGDRQETQYF.